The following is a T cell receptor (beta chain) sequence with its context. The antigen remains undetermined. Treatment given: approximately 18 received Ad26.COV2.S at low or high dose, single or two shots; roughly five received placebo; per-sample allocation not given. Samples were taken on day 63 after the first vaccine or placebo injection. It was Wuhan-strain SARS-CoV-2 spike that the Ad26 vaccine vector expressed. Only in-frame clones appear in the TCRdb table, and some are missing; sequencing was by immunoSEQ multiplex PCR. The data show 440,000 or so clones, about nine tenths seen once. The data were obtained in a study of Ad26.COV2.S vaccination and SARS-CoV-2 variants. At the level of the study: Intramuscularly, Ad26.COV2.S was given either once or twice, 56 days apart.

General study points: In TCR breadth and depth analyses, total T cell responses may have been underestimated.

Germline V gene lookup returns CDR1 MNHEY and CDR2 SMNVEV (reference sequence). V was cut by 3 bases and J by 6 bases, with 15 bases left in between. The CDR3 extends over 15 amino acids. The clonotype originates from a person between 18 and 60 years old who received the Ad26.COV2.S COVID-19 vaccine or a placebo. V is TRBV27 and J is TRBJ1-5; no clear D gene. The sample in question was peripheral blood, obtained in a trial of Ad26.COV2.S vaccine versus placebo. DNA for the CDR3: TGTGCCAGCAGTTTTTCGGCCGAATGGGGTCAGCCCCAGCATTTT. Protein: CASSFSAEWGQPQHF.